This T cell receptor beta chain is from a study of neurological immune-mediated disorders. MiXCR, run by TCRdb on the 5' RACE reads, gives a single entry per CDR3 protein. The table has approximately 46,000 distinct CDR3 sequences, approximately 2.8% seen once. This clonotype appeared many times. Trimming at V came to 3 bases and at J to 5 bases, leaving 7 bases not matched to a gene. This CDR3 comprises 15 residues. Germline V gene data show CDR1 as MNHEY and CDR2 as SVGAGI. Sequencing was done on a sample of PBMCs. The sequence came from a woman between 50 and 59 years old with multiple sclerosis. The V and J genes are TRBV6-5 and TRBJ2-5; 9 bases match TRBD2. The CDR3 loop is CASSYGGGAGETQYF. As DNA, the CDR3 is TGTGCCAGCAGTTATGGCGGGGGGGCCGGGGAGACCCAGTACTTC.